This passage covers 17 T cell receptor beta chains from one sample sequenced in a study of shared clonotypes between healthy human individuals. This table comes from immunoSEQ multiplex PCR, and its TCRdb copy is limited to in-frame clones, with some not included. The sample holds some 2 million clones; roughly 95% are singletons and the top ten take 0.95% to 1.5%. Cells designated naive CD8 were CD45RO-negative and were positively selected for CCR7, with terminally differentiated effector memory CD45RA+ cells excluded. Input material: naive CD8+ T cells sorted from blood. These TCRs come from a man in his late teens or twenties in good health.

This clone has just a few counts. At the DNA level, this CDR3 is encoded by other sequences in the same sample as well. CDR3 protein: CASSVAGETYEQYF. The CDR3 DNA follows: TGTGCCAGCAGCGTGGCAGGGGAGACCTACGAGCAGTACTTC. The chain employs TRBV9 and TRBJ2-7; D might be TRBD1 (6 bases). Germline CDR1 and CDR2: SGDLS and YYNGEE. The CDR3 runs to 14 residues. V lost 2 bases, J lost 2 bases, and 11 bases lay in between.

The rearrangement joins TRBV11-2 to TRBJ2-7; tentative D call: TRBD2 (6 bases). The CDR3 is made up of 11 amino acids. The germline gives CDR1 SGHAT, CDR2 FQNNGV. The ends were cut back, 5 bases at V and 6 bases at J, with 8 bases in the middle. In nucleotides, the CDR3 is TGTGCCAGCAGCGCCGGGAGCGAGCAGTACTTC. Translating gives CASSAGSEQYF.

The chain couples TRBV25-1 to TRBJ2-3, with D perhaps TRBD1 (6 bases). Germline V CDR1 and CDR2: MGHDK, SYGVNS. The V end was cut by 1 base, the J end by 0 bases, with 14 bases between. This CDR3 is built from 17 residues. CDR3 amino acids: CASSESWTDVSTDTQYF. The CDR3 DNA reads as TGTGCCAGCAGTGAATCCTGGACAGATGTTAGCACAGATACGCAGTATTTT.

The rearrangement uses TRBV30 and TRBJ2-1; weak D call: TRBD1 (6 bases). V was cut by 0 bases and J by 6 bases, with 9 bases left in between. From germline, CDR1 is GTSNPN and CDR2 SVGIG (reference sequence). CDR3 size: 13 residues. The CDR3 coding sequence is TGTGCCTGGAGTGTAATGGGGGCCAATGAGCAGTTCTTC. This encodes CAWSVMGANEQFF. Looking up the rest from reference TRBV30 and TRBJ2-1 gives the full variable domain: SQTIHQWPATLVQPVGSPLSLECTVEGTSNPNLYWYRQAAGRGLQLLFYSVGIGQISSEVPQNLSASRPQDRQFILSSKKLLLSDSGFYLCAWSVMGANEQFFGPGTRLTVL.

This clone showed up just once. The CDR3 is CASSPGPETQYF. The CDR3 DNA sequence: TGTGCCAGCAGCCCCGGTCCAGAGACCCAGTACTTC. The rearrangement links TRBV5-4 to TRBJ2-5; D unclear. Germline CDR1 SGHNT, CDR2 YYREEE (reference sequence). The ends were cut back, 4 bases at V and 4 bases at J, with 8 bases in the middle. The CDR3 spans 12 residues.

The J gene is TRBJ1-1, the V gene TRBV19; D may be TRBD1 (6 bases). The CDR3 contains 13 residues. Trimming shortened V by 10 bases and J by 4 bases, and 16 bases separated the two germline ends. Germline V gene lookup returns CDR1 LNHDA and CDR2 SQIVND (reference sequence). This CDR3 reads CATKGGLITEAFF. The CDR3 DNA follows: TGTGCCACCAAGGGGGGACTGATCACTGAAGCTTTCTTT.

The V gene is TRBV19, the J gene TRBJ1-5; no firm D call. There are 14 residues in the CDR3. Trimming removed 6 bases at V and 0 bases at J, with 9 bases between. The germline CDR1 and CDR2 sequences are LNHDA and SQIVND (reference sequence). DNA for the CDR3: TGTGCCAGTAGCTGGCTGGTTAGCAATCAGCCCCAGCATTTT. Translated, it gives CASSWLVSNQPQHF.

The genes are TRBV9 and TRBJ2-1; D is uncertain. V was cut by 6 bases and J by 9 bases, with 13 bases left in between. The CDR3 is made up of 12 amino acids. Germline CDR1 SGDLS, CDR2 YYNGEE. DNA of the CDR3: TGTGCCAGCATCGAAAGCCCCAGTGAGCAGTTCTTC. It is translated as CASIESPSEQFF.

This chain uses TRBV19 with TRBJ2-7; D gene uncertain. The germline CDR1 and CDR2 sequences are LNHDA and SQIVND (reference sequence). Trimming removed 5 bases from V and 0 bases from J, with 11 bases in between. This CDR3 region has 14 residues. The CDR3 sequence is CASSPAIPSYEQYF. The CDR3 coding sequence is TGTGCCAGTAGTCCGGCCATACCCTCCTACGAGCAGTACTTC.

This clone was found once. This chain connects TRBV6-5 to TRBJ1-1; D not resolved. CDR1 is MNHEY and CDR2 is SVGAGI in the germline V gene. V lost 3 bases to trimming and J lost 3 bases, with 8 bases between them. This CDR3 region has 13 residues. CDR3 amino acids: CASSYGEYTEAFF. The CDR3 DNA reads as TGTGCCAGCAGTTATGGGGAGTACACTGAAGCTTTCTTT.

In this sample, this clone turned up once. The chain uses TRBV28 and TRBJ2-3; perhaps TRBD1 as D (5 bases). Trimming took 2 bases from V and 6 from J, leaving 12 bases between them. In germline, CDR1 is MDHEN, CDR2 SYDVKM. The length of the CDR3 is 14 residues. The CDR3 protein is CASSLGAAHDTQYF. The CDR3 DNA follows: TGTGCCAGCAGTTTAGGGGCAGCCCATGATACGCAGTATTTT.

The V gene is TRBV2, the J gene TRBJ2-1; TRBD1 might be the D (5 bases). V lost 3 bases to trimming and J lost 1 base, with 10 bases between them. The length of the CDR3 is 15 residues. CDR1 is SNHLY, CDR2 FYNNEI, per germline. The CDR3: CASSDDKGSYNEQFF. CDR3 DNA: TGTGCCAGCAGTGATGACAAGGGGTCCTACAATGAGCAGTTCTTC.

The chain combines TRBV29-1 with TRBJ1-2, with TRBD1 identical over 8 bases. V shed 6 bases and J 3 bases; nucleotides not matched to a gene: 12. This CDR3 is 15 amino acids long. Germline CDR1 is SQVTM and CDR2 is ANQGSEA. Written as DNA, the CDR3 is TGCAGCGTCGGAAGAACACAGGGGGAGGACTATGGCTACACCTTC. Its translation: CSVGRTQGEDYGYTF. The full variable domain, completed using reference TRBV29-1 and TRBJ1-2, is SAVISQKPSRDICQRGTSLTIQCQVDSQVTMMFWYRQQPGQSLTLIATANQGSEATYESGFVIDKFPISRPNLTFSTLTVSNMSPEDSSIYLCSVGRTQGEDYGYTFGSGTRLTVV.

The rearrangement links TRBV11-2 to TRBJ2-1; no definite D call. From germline, CDR1 is SGHAT and CDR2 FQNNGV. Trimming took 2 bases from V and 0 from J, leaving 11 bases between them. This CDR3 has 16 residues. The CDR3 sequence: CASSLIRGRSYNEQFF. As DNA, the CDR3 is TGTGCCAGCAGCTTAATAAGAGGACGCTCCTACAATGAGCAGTTCTTC.

J is TRBJ2-3 and V is TRBV5-6, with D possibly matching TRBD2 (6 bases). The CDR3 runs to 18 residues. Trimming cost V 5 bases and J 0 bases, with 22 bases left between them. CDR1 and CDR2 (germline): SGHDT, YYEEEE. CDR3 nucleotides: TGTGCCAGCAGTCCGGGAGTCGCACGCGGTCCTAGCACAGATACGCAGTATTTT. Amino acids: CASSPGVARGPSTDTQYF. Using reference TRBV5-6 and TRBJ2-3 for the parts outside the CDR3, the full variable domain is DAGVTQSPTHLIKTRGQQVTLRCSPKSGHDTVSWYQQALGQGPQFIFQYYEEEERQRGNFPDRFSGHQFPNYSSELNVNALLLGDSALYLCASSPGVARGPSTDTQYFGPGTRLTVL.

The V and J genes are TRBV9 and TRBJ2-3, with TRBD2 matching 12 bases. The CDR3 contains 17 residues. The V gene end was trimmed by 0 bases and the J gene end by 6 bases; junction bases not matched to a gene: 8. CDR1 is SGDLS, CDR2 YYNGEE, per germline. The CDR3 DNA is TGTGCCAGCAGCGTAGCCCTGCTAGCGGGGGGGCGCGATACGCAGTATTTT. It specifies CASSVALLAGGRDTQYF.

The chain combines TRBV7-9 with TRBJ2-1, with 13 bases fitting TRBD2. The CDR3 has 16 amino acids. Trimming removed 6 bases from V and 4 bases from J; junction bases left unmatched: 6. CDR1 SEHNR and CDR2 FQNEAQ come from the germline V gene (reference sequence). The CDR3 reads CASRPLLAGGYNEQFF. In DNA form, the CDR3 reads TGTGCCAGCAGGCCGTTACTAGCGGGGGGGTACAATGAGCAGTTCTTC.